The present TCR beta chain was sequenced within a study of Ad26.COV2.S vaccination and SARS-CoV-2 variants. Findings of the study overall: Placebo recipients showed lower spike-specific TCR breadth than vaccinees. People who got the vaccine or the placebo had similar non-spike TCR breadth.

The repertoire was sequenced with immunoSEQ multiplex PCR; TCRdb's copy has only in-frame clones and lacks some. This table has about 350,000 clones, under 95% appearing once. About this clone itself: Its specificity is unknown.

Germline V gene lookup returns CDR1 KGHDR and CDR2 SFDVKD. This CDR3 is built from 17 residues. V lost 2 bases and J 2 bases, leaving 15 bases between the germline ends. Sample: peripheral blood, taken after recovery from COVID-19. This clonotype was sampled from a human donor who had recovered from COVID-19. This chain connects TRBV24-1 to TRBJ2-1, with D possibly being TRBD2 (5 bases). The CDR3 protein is CATSDSTTHTTYNEQFF. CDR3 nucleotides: TGTGCCACCAGTGATTCGACTACGCACACTACCTACAATGAGCAGTTCTTC.